This T cell receptor beta chain emerged from a study of OX40 agonist ivuxolimab in advanced cancers. Across the whole study: Patients got intravenous ivuxolimab at 0.01 to 10 mg/kg every 2 weeks. The dose-escalation cohort had hepatocellular carcinoma, melanoma, renal cell or head and neck cancer. Study-wide results and caveats: Specificity for antigen went undetermined in the expanded peripheral T cells.

The method was immunoSEQ multiplex PCR; TCRdb's version includes in-frame clones alone and lacks a portion of them. The data show tens of thousands of clones, with more than 70% seen just once and 9% to 10% held by the top ten. Systemic immunosuppression or autoimmune disease history was grounds to exclude patients. The V gene's germline CDR1 is MGHRA and CDR2 YSYEKL. The CDR3 consists of 14 residues. Between the trimmed V and J ends, which lost 2 bases and 13 bases, there was a span of 18 bases. Comment on this clone: Its antigen is still unknown.

Material: CD4+ or CD8+ T cells sorted from blood, obtained in a trial of the OX40 agonist ivuxolimab. The rearrangement links TRBV4-1 to TRBJ2-1, with D perhaps TRBD1 (7 bases). This receptor was taken from an adult with an advanced solid tumor such as melanoma, head and neck, liver or kidney cancer. In DNA, the CDR3 is TGCGCCAGCAGCCAACTGACAGGGAGGCGCCTTCAGTTCTTC. This encodes CASSQLTGRRLQFF.